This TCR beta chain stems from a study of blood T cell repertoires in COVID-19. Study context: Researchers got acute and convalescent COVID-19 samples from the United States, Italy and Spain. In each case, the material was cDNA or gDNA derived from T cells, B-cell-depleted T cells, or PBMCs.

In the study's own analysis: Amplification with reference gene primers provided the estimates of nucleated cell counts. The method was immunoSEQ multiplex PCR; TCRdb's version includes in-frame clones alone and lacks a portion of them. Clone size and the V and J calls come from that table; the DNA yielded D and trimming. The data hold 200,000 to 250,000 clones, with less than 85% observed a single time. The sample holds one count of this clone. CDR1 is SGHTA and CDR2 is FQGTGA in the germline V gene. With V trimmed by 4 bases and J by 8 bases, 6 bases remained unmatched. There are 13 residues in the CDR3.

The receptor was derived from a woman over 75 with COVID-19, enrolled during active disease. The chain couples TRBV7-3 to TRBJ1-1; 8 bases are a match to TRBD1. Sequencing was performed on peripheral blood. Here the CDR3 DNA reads TGTGCCAGCAGCTACGGACAGGGCAACGAAGCTTTCTTT. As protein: CASSYGQGNEAFF.